One and the same sample provided the 8 T cell receptor beta chains below, sequenced in a study of T cells after yellow fever vaccination. TCRdb reanalysed the 5' RACE reads using MiXCR and keeps one entry per CDR3 protein. The table lists fewer than 400,000 distinct CDR3 sequences, approximately 11% of them singletons. Sequenced here: CD4+ T cells sorted from PBMCs, sampled 45 days after the yellow fever booster vaccination. These receptors originate from a man aged 18 to 30 who received the YFV17D yellow fever vaccine.

The V gene is TRBV20-1, the J gene TRBJ1-2; D uncertain. CDR1 and CDR2 from the germline V gene are DFQATT and SNEGSKA (reference sequence). Trimming removed 4 bases at V and 0 bases at J, with 12 bases between. This CDR3 region has 14 residues. CDR3 amino acids: CSAMASSSNYGYTF. The CDR3, as DNA: TGCAGTGCTATGGCCAGCAGTTCTAACTATGGCTACACCTTC.

This chain links TRBV6-5 with TRBJ2-7, with D possibly matching TRBD2 (7 bases). CDR1 and CDR2 from the germline V gene are MNHEY and SVGAGI. V was trimmed by 6 bases and J by 2 bases, leaving 17 bases between them. The CDR3 is made up of 15 amino acids. The CDR3 reads CASRPPGGPAYEQYF. CDR3 coding DNA: TGTGCCAGCAGACCCCCCGGGGGGCCCGCCTACGAGCAGTACTTC.

The genes are TRBV18 and TRBJ2-6, with a possible D match to TRBD2 (5 bases). V was cut by 5 bases and J by 0 bases, with 11 bases left in between. Germline CDR1 KGHSH, CDR2 LQKENI. The CDR3 loop spans 16 amino acids. CDR3 nucleotide sequence: TGTGCCAGCTCATCCGGGGTTCGCTCTGGGGCCAACGTCCTGACTTTC. Translating gives CASSSGVRSGANVLTF.

V gene TRBV5-1 combines with J gene TRBJ1-1; TRBD1 matches at 10 bases. Germline CDR1 reads SGHRS; CDR2 reads YFSETQ. The CDR3 runs 17 residues. Unmatched junction bases numbered 12, after V lost 2 bases and J lost 5 bases. The CDR3 DNA sequence: TGCGCCAGCAGCTTACCCGGGACAGGGGCCGCAGAAACTGAAGCTTTCTTT. Amino acids: CASSLPGTGAAETEAFF. The variable domain in full, with the rest retrieved from reference TRBV5-1 and TRBJ1-1, is KAGVTQTPRYLIKTRGQQVTLSCSPISGHRSVSWYQQTPGQGLQFLFEYFSETQRNKGNFPGRFSGRQFSNSRSEMNVSTLELGDSALYLCASSLPGTGAAETEAFFGQGTRLTVV.

This clonotype was observed many times. The rearrangement uses TRBV24-1 and TRBJ1-1; D gene unclear. With 5 bases removed from V and 1 base from J, the gap between germline ends came to 10 bases. The CDR3 is 14 residues long. Germline V gene sequence: CDR1 KGHDR, CDR2 SFDVKD. CDR3 in DNA: TGTGCCACCAGTGCCGGTGGGTCGAACACTGAAGCTTTCTTT. Translating it yields CATSAGGSNTEAFF.

The gene calls are TRBV2 and TRBJ1-1; maybe TRBD1 (6 bases). CDR3 size: 16 residues. Trimming left V 11 bases short and J 0 bases short, with 22 bases between. CDR1 SNHLY and CDR2 FYNNEI come from the germline V gene. The CDR3 DNA is TGTGCCGGATCCCGGACAGCAACAAGCATGAACACTGAAGCTTTCTTT. Amino acid sequence: CAGSRTATSMNTEAFF. The full variable domain, in which reference TRBV2 and TRBJ1-1 provide the parts outside the CDR3, is EPEVTQTPSHQVTQMGQEVILRCVPISNHLYFYWYRQILGQKVEFLVSFYNNEISEKSEIFDDQFSVERPDGSNFTLKIRSTKLEDSAMYFCAGSRTATSMNTEAFFGQGTRLTVV.

Ten or more counts support this clonotype. V gene TRBV10-2 combines with J gene TRBJ2-3, with TRBD2 identical over 9 bases. After removal of 5 bases from V and 1 base from J, the junction contained 1 base not matched to a gene. This CDR3 region has 14 residues. Looked up from germline, CDR1 is WSHSY and CDR2 is SAAADI. CDR3 nucleotide sequence: TGCGCCAGCAGTCGACTAGCGGGCACAGATACGCAGTATTTT. Translated: CASSRLAGTDTQYF.

As regards this clonotype: This may stem from a read error, because a much larger clone lies one nucleotide away. V is TRBV7-2 and J is TRBJ1-5; no firm D call. Trimming removed 4 bases from V and 3 bases from J, with 7 bases in between. The CDR3 loop spans 13 amino acids. Germline V lookup: CDR1 SGHTA, CDR2 FQGNSA. The CDR3 DNA sequence: TGTGCCAGCAGCTCAGACCACAATCAGCCCCAGCATTTT. Translated, it gives CASSSDHNQPQHF.